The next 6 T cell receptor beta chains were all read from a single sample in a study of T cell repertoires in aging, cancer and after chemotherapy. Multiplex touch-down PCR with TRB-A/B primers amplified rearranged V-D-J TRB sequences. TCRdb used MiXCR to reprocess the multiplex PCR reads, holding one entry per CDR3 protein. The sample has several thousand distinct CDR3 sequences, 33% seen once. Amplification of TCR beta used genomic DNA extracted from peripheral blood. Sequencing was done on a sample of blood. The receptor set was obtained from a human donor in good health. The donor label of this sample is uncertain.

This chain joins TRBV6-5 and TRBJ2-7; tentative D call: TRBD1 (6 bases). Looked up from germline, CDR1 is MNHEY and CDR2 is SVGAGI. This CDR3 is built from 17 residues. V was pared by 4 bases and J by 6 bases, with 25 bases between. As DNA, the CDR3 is TGTGCCAGCAGTTTATATCGGGTGGCACGTAGGGGGTCCGAGCAGTACTTC. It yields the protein CASSLYRVARRGSEQYF.

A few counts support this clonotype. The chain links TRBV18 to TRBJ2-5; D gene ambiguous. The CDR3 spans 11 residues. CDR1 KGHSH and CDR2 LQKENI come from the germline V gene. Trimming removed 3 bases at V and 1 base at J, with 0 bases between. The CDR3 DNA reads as TGTGCCAGCTCACCCCAAGAGACCCAGTACTTC. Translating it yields CASSPQETQYF.

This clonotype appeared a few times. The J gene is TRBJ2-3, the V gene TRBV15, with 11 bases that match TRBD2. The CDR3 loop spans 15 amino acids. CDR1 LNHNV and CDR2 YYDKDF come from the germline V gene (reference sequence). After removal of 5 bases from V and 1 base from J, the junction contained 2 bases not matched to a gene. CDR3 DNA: TGTGCCACCAGCCGGGGACTAGCGGGCACAGATACGCAGTATTTT. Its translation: CATSRGLAGTDTQYF. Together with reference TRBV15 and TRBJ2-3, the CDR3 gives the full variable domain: DAMVIQNPRYQVTQFGKPVTLSCSQTLNHNVMYWYQQKSSQAPKLLFHYYDKDFNNEADTPDNFQSRRPNTSFCFLDIRSPGLGDTAMYLCATSRGLAGTDTQYFGPGTRLTVL.

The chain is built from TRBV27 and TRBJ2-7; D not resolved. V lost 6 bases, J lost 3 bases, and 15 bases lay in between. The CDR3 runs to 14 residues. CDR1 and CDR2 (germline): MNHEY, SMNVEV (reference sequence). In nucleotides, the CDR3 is TGTGCCAGCAGCTTCAACTCCGAGGACTACGAGCAGTACTTC. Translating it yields CASSFNSEDYEQYF.

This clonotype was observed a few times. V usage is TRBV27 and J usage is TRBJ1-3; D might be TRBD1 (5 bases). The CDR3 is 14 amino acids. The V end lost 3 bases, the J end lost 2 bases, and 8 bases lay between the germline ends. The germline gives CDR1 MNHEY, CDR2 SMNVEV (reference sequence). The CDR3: CASSFSGTGNTIYF. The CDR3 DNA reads TGTGCCAGCAGTTTTTCAGGGACTGGAAACACCATATATTTT.

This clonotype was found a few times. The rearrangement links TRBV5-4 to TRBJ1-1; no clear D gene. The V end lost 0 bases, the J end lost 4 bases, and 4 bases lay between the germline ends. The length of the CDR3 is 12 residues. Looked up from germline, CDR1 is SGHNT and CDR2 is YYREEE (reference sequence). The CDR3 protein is CASSLASTEAFF. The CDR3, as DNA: TGTGCCAGCAGCTTGGCATCCACTGAAGCTTTCTTT.